Shown below are 8 T cell receptor beta chains from a single sample sequenced in a study of T cell changes during pregnancy in multiple sclerosis. Data came from immunoSEQ multiplex PCR; TCRdb stores just in-frame clones and leaves some out. The table includes over 85,000 clones, just over 90% detected once. The sequencing here drew on peripheral blood, taken in the second trimester of pregnancy. These receptors all come from a female donor in good health, enrolled as a control in a pregnancy study.

Only one count was recorded for this clone. The rearrangement uses TRBV7-8 and TRBJ1-2, with no clear D. With 2 bases removed from V and 8 bases from J, the gap between germline ends came to 12 bases. CDR3 length: 13 residues. Germline V gives CDR1 SGHVS, CDR2 FQNEAQ. CDR3 sequence reads: CASSLFRSEGYTF. CDR3 nucleotide sequence: TGTGCCAGCAGCTTATTTCGGTCGGAGGGCTACACCTTC. The full variable domain, in which reference TRBV7-8 and TRBJ1-2 provide the parts outside the CDR3, is GAGVSQSPRYKVAKRGQDVALRCDPISGHVSLFWYQQALGQGPEFLTYFQNEAQLDKSGLPSDRFFAERPEGSVSTLKIQRTQQEDSAVYLCASSLFRSEGYTFGSGTRLTVV.

This chain joins TRBV7-9 and TRBJ1-2; 8 nucleotides line up with TRBD1. V lost 5 bases, J lost 4 bases, and 6 bases stayed unmatched. CDR3 length equals 14 residues. CDR1 SEHNR and CDR2 FQNEAQ come from the germline V gene (reference sequence). CDR3: CASSVGQGFYGYTF. The DNA for the CDR3 is TGTGCCAGCAGCGTAGGACAGGGCTTCTATGGCTACACCTTC.

The V call is TRBV27, the J call TRBJ2-7; D perhaps matches TRBD2 (5 bases). The CDR3 runs 14 residues. With 2 bases removed from V and 1 base from J, the gap between germline ends came to 9 bases. Germline V gives CDR1 MNHEY, CDR2 SMNVEV (reference sequence). The chain's CDR3 is CASSLGLGSYEQYF. In DNA form, the CDR3 reads TGTGCCAGCAGTTTAGGACTGGGGTCCTACGAGCAGTACTTC.

J is TRBJ2-6 and V is TRBV5-1; D is ambiguous. The germline V gene encodes CDR1 SGHRS and CDR2 YFSETQ. V lost 6 bases, J lost 1 base, and 14 bases lay in between. This CDR3 has 16 amino acids. The CDR3 loop reads CASNLPSFSGANVLTF. CDR3 DNA: TGCGCCAGCAATCTCCCCTCCTTTTCTGGGGCCAACGTCCTGACTTTC. Filled out from reference TRBV5-1 and TRBJ2-6, the complete variable domain reads KAGVTQTPRYLIKTRGQQVTLSCSPISGHRSVSWYQQTPGQGLQFLFEYFSETQRNKGNFPGRFSGRQFSNSRSEMNVSTLELGDSALYLCASNLPSFSGANVLTFGAGSRLTVL.

The gene calls are TRBV6-1 and TRBJ1-5; D unresolved. This CDR3 is 13 amino acids long. Trimming cost V 8 bases and J 1 base, with 9 bases left between them. The germline V gene has CDR1 MNHNS and CDR2 SASEGT. In DNA form, the CDR3 reads TGTGCCAGCCATCAGTGGAGCAATCAGCCCCAGCATTTT. The encoded protein is CASHQWSNQPQHF.

The chain couples TRBV7-2 to TRBJ2-3, with 7 bases lining up with TRBD1. Trimming at V came to 6 bases and at J to 2 bases, leaving 8 bases not matched to a gene. The CDR3 extends over 15 amino acids. Germline V gives CDR1 SGHTA, CDR2 FQGNSA. DNA for the CDR3: TGTGCCAGCAGTCTCCGGGACAGAGACACAGATACGCAGTATTTT. Translation gives CASSLRDRDTDTQYF.

The chain employs TRBV28 and TRBJ2-7; the match to TRBD2 covers 8 bases. From germline, CDR1 is MDHEN and CDR2 SYDVKM. Trimming at V came to 8 bases and at J to 2 bases, leaving 11 bases not matched to a gene. The CDR3 is 15 amino acids. In DNA form, the CDR3 reads TGTGCCAGCCGGTCGGGGGGGGACACGGCCTACGAGCAGTACTTC. Its protein product is CASRSGGDTAYEQYF.

This chain links TRBV19 with TRBJ1-2, with D possibly TRBD1 on 6 matching bases. In germline, CDR1 is LNHDA, CDR2 SQIVND (reference sequence). The CDR3 contains 15 residues. The V end was cut by 3 bases, the J end by 2 bases, with 13 bases between. In DNA, the CDR3 is TGTGCCAGTAGTATTGTGAACAGGGCCAACTATGGCTACACCTTC. Its translation is CASSIVNRANYGYTF.